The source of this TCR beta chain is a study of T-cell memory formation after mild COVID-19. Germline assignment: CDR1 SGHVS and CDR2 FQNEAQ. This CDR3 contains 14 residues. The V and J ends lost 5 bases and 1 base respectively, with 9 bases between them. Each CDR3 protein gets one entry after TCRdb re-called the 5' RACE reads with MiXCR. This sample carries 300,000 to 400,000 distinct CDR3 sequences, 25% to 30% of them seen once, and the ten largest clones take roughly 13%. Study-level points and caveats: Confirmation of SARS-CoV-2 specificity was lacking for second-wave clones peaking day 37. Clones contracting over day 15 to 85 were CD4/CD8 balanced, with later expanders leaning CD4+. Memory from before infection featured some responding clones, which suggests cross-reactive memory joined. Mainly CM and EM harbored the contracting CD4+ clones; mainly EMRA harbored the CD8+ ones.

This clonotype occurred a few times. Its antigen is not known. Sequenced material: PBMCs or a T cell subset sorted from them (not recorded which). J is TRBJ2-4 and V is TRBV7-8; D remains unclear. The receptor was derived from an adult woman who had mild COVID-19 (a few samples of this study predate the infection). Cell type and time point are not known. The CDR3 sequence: CASSKGTAKNIQYF. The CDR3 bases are TGTGCCAGCAGCAAGGGTACGGCCAAAAACATTCAGTACTTC. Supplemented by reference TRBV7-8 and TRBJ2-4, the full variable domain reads GAGVSQSPRYKVAKRGQDVALRCDPISGHVSLFWYQQALGQGPEFLTYFQNEAQLDKSGLPSDRFFAERPEGSVSTLKIQRTQQEDSAVYLCASSKGTAKNIQYFGAGTRLSVL.